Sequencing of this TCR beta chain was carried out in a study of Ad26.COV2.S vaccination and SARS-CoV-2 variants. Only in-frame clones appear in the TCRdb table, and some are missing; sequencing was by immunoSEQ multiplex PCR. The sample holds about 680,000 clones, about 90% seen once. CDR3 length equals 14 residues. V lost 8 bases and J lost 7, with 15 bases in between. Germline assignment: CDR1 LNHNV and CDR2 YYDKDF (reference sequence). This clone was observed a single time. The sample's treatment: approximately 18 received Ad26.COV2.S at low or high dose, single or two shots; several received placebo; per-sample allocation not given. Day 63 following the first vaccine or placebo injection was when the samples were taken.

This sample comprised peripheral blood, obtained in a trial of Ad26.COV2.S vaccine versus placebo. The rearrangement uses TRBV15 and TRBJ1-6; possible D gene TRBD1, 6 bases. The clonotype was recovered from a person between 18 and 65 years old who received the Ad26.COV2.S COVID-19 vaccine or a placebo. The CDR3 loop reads CATRGHLTNSPLHF. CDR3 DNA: TGTGCCACCCGGGGACATTTGACAAATTCACCCCTCCACTTT.